This T cell receptor (beta chain) was found in a study of shared clonotypes between healthy human individuals. It was into CD45RA+ naive and CD45RA-negative memory subsets that the CD4+ cells were split. CDR1 is SGHTA and CDR2 is FQGNSA in the germline V gene. This CDR3 is built from 13 residues. Trimming took off 1 base at V and 5 bases at J, with 8 bases between the two ends. Study-wide points: Rarefaction indicated that sorted-subset sequencing remained incomplete although depth was large.

The sample holds a few counts of this clone. Antigen unknown. Assay used: immunoSEQ multiplex PCR; TCRdb lists only in-frame clones, some missing. The repertoire holds millions of clones, just over 90% seen once, with about 0.37% in the top ten. Sequencing was carried out using naive CD4+ T cells from PBMCs. Described subset: CD45RA+ positively selected. The TCR sequence derives from a man younger than 30 in good health. Some clones in this sample may be carry-over from other donors' samples. The V gene is TRBV7-2, the J gene TRBJ1-2; D call uncertain. In DNA, the CDR3 is TGTGCCAGCAGCTTAGACGTAGGGTATGGCTACACCTTC. Its translation: CASSLDVGYGYTF.